This TCR beta chain was found in a study of T cells in localized non-small cell lung cancer. General study results and limits: It remains possible that heterogeneity exists, since only one tumor region was sequenced.

As to this clone: Its antigen remains unknown.

This table comes from immunoSEQ multiplex PCR, and its TCRdb copy is limited to in-frame clones, with some not included. The sample has just under 80,000 clones, approximately 80% seen once. The ends lost 3 bases at V and 3 bases at J; junction bases unmatched: 6. The CDR3 length is 16 residues. CDR1 is SGHDT, CDR2 YYEEEE, per germline. This clonotype was sampled from an older female donor with stage I lung adenocarcinoma. The sample in question was peripheral blood, obtained before any cancer treatment. The chain uses TRBV5-6 and TRBJ2-7; 13 bases are a match to TRBD2. The CDR3 loop reads CASSSGLAGDDYEQYF. The CDR3 DNA reads as TGTGCCAGCAGCTCAGGACTAGCGGGAGATGACTACGAGCAGTACTTC.